These 21 T cell receptor beta chains were sequenced from one sample in a study of early T cells in non-severe SARS-CoV-2 infection. Each CDR3 protein is one row after TCRdb ran MiXCR on the 5' RACE reads. The sample yields around 83,000 distinct CDR3 sequences, around 9.3% seen once. The specimen was whole blood, collected at baseline. These receptors came from an adult who was a healthcare worker with PCR-confirmed SARS-CoV-2 infection or an uninfected control (not recorded which).

This chain links TRBV10-3 with TRBJ2-1; the match to TRBD2 covers 8 bases. Germline CDR1 reads ENHRY; CDR2 reads SYGVKD. CDR3 size: 17 residues. V was clipped by 6 bases and J by 5 bases; unmatched bases: 15. CDR3 sequence (DNA): TGTGCCATCAGCAAGATTAGCGGGGCGCTTAAGAACAATGAGCAGTTCTTC. This translates into CAISKISGALKNNEQFF.

The chain uses TRBV5-1 and TRBJ1-2, with D unresolved. V dropped 0 bases and J dropped 3 bases, with 6 bases sitting between them. There are 13 residues in the CDR3. Per the germline V gene, CDR1 is SGHRS and CDR2 is YFSETQ. The CDR3 protein is CASSLVTDYGYTF. The CDR3 DNA reads TGCGCCAGCAGCTTGGTAACAGACTATGGCTACACCTTC.

The gene calls are TRBV18 and TRBJ2-7; D gene uncertain. V gave up 2 bases and J gave up 2 bases, with 4 bases separating them. CDR3 length: 12 amino acids. In germline, CDR1 is KGHSH, CDR2 LQKENI. This CDR3 reads CASSPAPYEQYF. DNA for the CDR3: TGTGCCAGCTCACCAGCGCCCTACGAGCAGTACTTC. Based on the CDR3 plus reference TRBV18 and TRBJ2-7, the full variable domain is NAGVMQNPRHLVRRRGQEARLRCSPMKGHSHVYWYRQLPEEGLKFMVYLQKENIIDESGMPKERFSAEFPKEGPSILRIQQVVRGDSAAYFCASSPAPYEQYFGPGTRLTVT.

The chain carries TRBV30 and TRBJ1-4; no reliable D call. This CDR3 contains 14 residues. Germline CDR1 reads GTSNPN; CDR2 reads SVGIG (reference sequence). V was pared by 0 bases and J by 8 bases, with 13 bases between. The CDR3 DNA is TGTGCCTGGAGTGTACGCCGAACGGACGAAAAACTGTTTTTT. It codes for CAWSVRRTDEKLFF.

This clonotype was recorded at least ten times. This chain uses TRBV5-1 with TRBJ2-7; tentatively, D is TRBD1 (5 bases). The CDR3 has 13 amino acids. CDR1 is SGHRS and CDR2 is YFSETQ in the germline V gene. The V end lost 5 bases, the J end lost 4 bases, and 13 bases lay between the germline ends. The CDR3 loop is CASSRTYRYEQYF. The DNA for the CDR3 is TGCGCCAGCAGTAGGACATACCGTTACGAGCAGTACTTC.

In this sample, this clonotype turned up many times. The J gene is TRBJ2-1, the V gene TRBV4-1; 7 nucleotides align to TRBD1. V lost 4 bases, J lost 5 bases, and 5 bases stayed unmatched. Germline V gene lookup returns CDR1 MGHRA and CDR2 YSYEKL. This CDR3 comprises 14 residues. The CDR3 DNA reads TGCGCCAGCAGCCGGGACAGACTAAACAATGAGCAGTTCTTC. Translating gives CASSRDRLNNEQFF.

Only a few counts were recorded for this clonotype. The chain uses TRBV7-3 and TRBJ2-5; D uncertain. There are 13 residues in the CDR3. The V gene's germline CDR1 is SGHTA and CDR2 FQGTGA. Trimming took off 5 bases at V and 5 bases at J, with 12 bases between the two ends. The CDR3 DNA reads as TGTGCCAGCAGCCCAAGACGTCGGGAGACCCAGTACTTC. It yields the protein CASSPRRRETQYF. Full variable domain (missing parts from reference TRBV7-3 and TRBJ2-5): GAGVSQTPSNKVTEKGKYVELRCDPISGHTALYWYRQSLGQGPEFLIYFQGTGAADDSGLPNDRFFAVRPEGSVSTLKIQRTERGDSAVYLCASSPRRRETQYFGPGTRLLVL.

This clonotype was detected only a few times. This chain uses TRBV28 with TRBJ1-2; no clear D gene. The CDR3 contains 12 residues. Germline CDR1 reads MDHEN; CDR2 reads SYDVKM. Trimming removed 6 bases from V and 4 bases from J, with 9 bases in between. CDR3 bases: TGTGCCAGCAGGGCAAACATCTATGGCTACACCTTC. This codes for CASRANIYGYTF.

This rearrangement joins TRBV5-7 to TRBJ2-3; maybe TRBD1 (6 bases). TRBV5-7 is assigned to the ORF class and has an uncertain function. The CDR3 consists of 15 residues. Trimming cost V 4 bases and J 2 bases, with 14 bases left between them. As DNA, the CDR3 is TGTGCCAGCAGCCACAGGGTTGGAATCACAGATACGCAGTATTTT. This translates into CASSHRVGITDTQYF.

This chain connects TRBV3-1 to TRBJ2-3; 11 bases line up with TRBD2. The V gene end was trimmed by 4 bases and the J gene end by 3 bases; junction bases not matched to a gene: 6. CDR3 size: 16 residues. Germline V gene data show CDR1 as LGHDT and CDR2 as YNNKEL (reference sequence). The CDR3: CASSLKIAGGTDTQYF. The CDR3 DNA is TGTGCCAGCAGCCTAAAAATAGCGGGAGGGACAGATACGCAGTATTTT.

The gene calls are TRBV3-1 and TRBJ2-1; TRBD2 matches 10 bases. The V gene end was trimmed by 4 bases and the J gene end by 3 bases; junction bases not matched to a gene: 6. The length of the CDR3 is 16 residues. CDR1 is LGHDT, CDR2 YNNKEL, per germline (reference sequence). The CDR3 sequence is CASSPRTSGFYNEQFF. The CDR3 DNA reads as TGTGCCAGCAGCCCCCGGACTAGCGGTTTCTACAATGAGCAGTTCTTC.

This clonotype was seen at least ten times. The chain joins TRBV30 to TRBJ1-2; a possible D gene is TRBD1 (6 bases). Germline loops: CDR1 GTSNPN, CDR2 SVGIG (reference sequence). The CDR3 has 15 amino acids. Trimming left V 1 base short and J 5 bases short, with 17 bases between. The CDR3 DNA reads as TGTGCCTGGAGTGGGCCAATGCAGGGGTGGTATGGCTACACCTTC. Its translation: CAWSGPMQGWYGYTF.

The chain couples TRBV28 to TRBJ2-1; 13 positions match TRBD2. CDR3 size: 17 residues. J lost 0 bases, V lost 5 bases, and 4 bases had no gene match. Germline V gives CDR1 MDHEN, CDR2 SYDVKM. DNA for the CDR3: TGTGCCAGCAGTGGGGGACTAGCGGGGATCTCCTACAATGAGCAGTTCTTC. It specifies CASSGGLAGISYNEQFF.

This clonotype was counted ten times or more. The chain couples TRBV12-3 or TRBV12-4 to TRBJ1-5; D gene ambiguous. Trimming removed 4 bases from V and 5 bases from J, with 12 bases in between. The CDR3 extends over 14 amino acids. CDR3 in amino acids: CASSSDPAYQPQHF. In DNA form, the CDR3 reads TGTGCCAGCAGTTCGGACCCGGCTTATCAGCCCCAGCATTTT.

This clonotype appeared many times. This chain connects TRBV7-2 to TRBJ1-1, with no clear D. Trimming left V 4 bases short and J 2 bases short, with 11 bases between. The CDR3 consists of 14 residues. Germline loops: CDR1 SGHTA, CDR2 FQGNSA. CDR3: CASSSRHGNTEAFF. CDR3 bases: TGTGCCAGCAGCTCGCGACACGGAAACACTGAAGCTTTCTTT.

This clonotype was counted a few times. The chain joins TRBV20-1 to TRBJ2-4, with 13 bases that match TRBD2. With 5 bases clipped from V and 1 base from J, the junction kept 8 bases outside the gene matches. Germline loops: CDR1 DFQATT, CDR2 SNEGSKA (reference sequence). The CDR3 runs to 17 residues. Here the CDR3 reads CSAGGLAGAWAKNIQYF. CDR3 bases: TGCAGTGCTGGAGGACTAGCGGGAGCTTGGGCCAAAAACATTCAGTACTTC.

The chain couples TRBV12-3 or TRBV12-4 to TRBJ2-5; D is perhaps TRBD1 (6 bases). The CDR3 extends over 16 amino acids. Between the trimmed V and J ends, which lost 6 bases and 2 bases, there was a span of 19 bases. The CDR3 loop reads CASSLFVGGQQETQYF. The CDR3 DNA follows: TGTGCCAGCAGCCTTTTTGTGGGTGGACAGCAAGAGACCCAGTACTTC.

The rearrangement uses TRBV7-9 and TRBJ2-7, with TRBD2 matching 7 bases. The CDR3 has 16 amino acids. The J segment lost 2 bases and the V segment lost 3 bases, leaving 10 bases of the junction unmatched. CDR1 and CDR2 (germline): SEHNR, FQNEAQ (reference sequence). In DNA form, the CDR3 reads TGTGCCAGCAGCTTCTCAAGCCTCGCGGGGGCCTACGAGCAGTACTTC. As protein: CASSFSSLAGAYEQYF. The full variable domain, completed using reference TRBV7-9 and TRBJ2-7, is DTGVSQNPRHKITKRGQNVTFRCDPISEHNRLYWYRQTLGQGPEFLTYFQNEAQLEKSRLLSDRFSAERPKGSFSTLEIQRTEQGDSAMYLCASSFSSLAGAYEQYFGPGTRLTVT.

In this sample, this clonotype turned up a few times. This chain connects TRBV5-1 to TRBJ2-1, with D uncertain. Trimming cost V 0 bases and J 8 bases, with 15 bases left between them. This CDR3 is 15 amino acids long. The germline CDR1 and CDR2 sequences are SGHRS and YFSETQ. CDR3 protein: CASSLESSPGHEQFF. CDR3 DNA: TGCGCCAGCAGCTTGGAATCCTCACCCGGGCATGAGCAGTTCTTC.

This clonotype was observed many times. The chain recombines TRBV5-1 with TRBJ2-1; 9 bases map to TRBD2. V shed 5 bases, J shed 8 bases, and the junction held 5 bases outside the gene matches. CDR3 length: 13 residues. CDR1 is SGHRS, CDR2 YFSETQ, per germline. CDR3 residues: CASREAGGDEQFF. CDR3 DNA: TGCGCCAGCAGGGAAGCGGGAGGAGATGAGCAGTTCTTC.

Ten or more counts support this clonotype. The CDR3 DNA reads as TGTGCCAGCAGGATCGACAGGGCCGACGAGCAGTACTTC. Amino acids: CASRIDRADEQYF. This chain joins TRBV7-9 and TRBJ2-7, with 7 bases lining up with TRBD1. CDR3 size: 13 residues. Germline trimming cut 6 bases from V and 5 bases from J; bases unmatched to any gene: 7. CDR1 SEHNR and CDR2 FQNEAQ come from the germline V gene (reference sequence).